One sample yielded the 17 T cell receptor beta chains listed below, sequenced in a study of cytomegalovirus exposure and HLA in healthy donors (dated by TCRdb to 2015 to 2018). The method behind the library was the immunoSEQ multiplex PCR assay. This is the immuneACCESS table as TCRdb keeps it, with only in-frame sequences that have V and J called. A part of the clones is gone; compared with another copy, unresolved V genes explain less than half, and the rest is unexplained. The sample includes 65,000 to 75,000 clones, with about 91% observed a single time. The ten biggest clones cover about 5.7% of the sample. The sample was PBMCs. The receptors stem from a man aged 18 to 29 in good health and CMV-seropositive.

The genes are TRBV27 and TRBJ2-1; TRBD1 is a possible D gene (6 bases). This CDR3 spans 16 amino acids. Between the trimmed V and J ends, which lost 7 bases and 4 bases, there was a span of 20 bases. The germline V gene encodes CDR1 MNHEY and CDR2 SMNVEV (reference sequence). In DNA, the CDR3 is TGTGCCAGCACCTCACCGGGCAGGGGAGCTTACAATGAGCAGTTCTTC. Its translation: CASTSPGRGAYNEQFF.

The sample holds one count of this clone. The chain has TRBV25-1 and TRBJ2-2; weak D call: TRBD2 (7 bases). Trimming removed 2 bases at V and 6 bases at J, with 19 bases between. CDR3 length equals 17 residues. The germline V gene encodes CDR1 MGHDK and CDR2 SYGVNS. Written as DNA, the CDR3 is TGTGCCAGCAGTGAAGCGGTAGGGGGACTAAAGTCCGGGGAGCTGTTTTTT. Translating it yields CASSEAVGGLKSGELFF.

The V call is TRBV5-5, the J call TRBJ2-7; 8 positions match TRBD2. Germline assignment: CDR1 SGHKS and CDR2 YYEKEE (reference sequence). J gave up 5 bases and V 4 bases, and 8 bases lay outside the gene matches. The CDR3 has 14 amino acids. CDR3 amino acids: CASSRGTSNNEQYF. The CDR3 DNA is TGTGCCAGCAGCCGCGGGACTAGTAATAACGAGCAGTACTTC.

The CDR3 DNA is TGTGCCAGCAGCCAAAGGACAGGGGCCCACACTGAAGCTTTCTTT. Its translation is CASSQRTGAHTEAFF. The rearrangement joins TRBV14 to TRBJ1-1, with 9 bases that match TRBD1. V trimming: 2 bases; J trimming: 3 bases; junction bases outside the gene matches: 4. CDR1 SGHDN and CDR2 FVKESK come from the germline V gene. The length of the CDR3 is 15 residues.

The rearrangement uses TRBV6-5 and TRBJ1-1; 7 positions match TRBD1. V lost 2 bases to trimming and J lost 8 bases; unmatched junction nucleotides: 8. The CDR3 length is 14 residues. The germline CDR1 and CDR2 sequences are MNHEY and SVGAGI. CDR3 protein: CASSYPGGQPEAFF. The CDR3 DNA sequence: TGTGCCAGCAGTTACCCCGGGGGACAGCCCGAAGCTTTCTTT.

V usage is TRBV6-4 and J usage is TRBJ2-2, with a possible D match to TRBD2 (6 bases). The germline gives CDR1 MRHNA, CDR2 SNTAGT. The length of the CDR3 is 15 residues. Trimming cost V 8 bases and J 7 bases, with 20 bases left between them. CDR3 region: CASRRNSGAGGELFF. The DNA for the CDR3 is TGTGCCAGCCGACGGAATAGCGGAGCGGGCGGGGAGCTGTTTTTT.

The J gene is TRBJ2-3, the V gene TRBV5-1; 7 nucleotides match TRBD2. Germline lookup yields CDR1 SGHRS and CDR2 YFSETQ. The CDR3 runs to 16 residues. V gave up 0 bases and J gave up 6 bases; unmatched junction bases: 10. Here the CDR3 DNA reads TGCGCCAGCAGCTTGGGGACAATTCAACTAGCGGATACGCAGTATTTT. Its protein product is CASSLGTIQLADTQYF.

This rearrangement joins TRBV6-5 to TRBJ1-5; the match to TRBD1 covers 7 bases. This CDR3 has 15 amino acids. Trimming at V came to 7 bases and at J to 0 bases, leaving 6 bases not matched to a gene. Germline lookup yields CDR1 MNHEY and CDR2 SVGAGI. The chain's CDR3 is CASKRQGLSNQPQHF. CDR3 nucleotide sequence: TGTGCCAGCAAGCGACAGGGACTTAGCAATCAGCCCCAGCATTTT.

The chain is built from TRBV21-1 and TRBJ2-3; TRBD2 was called by the table and not checked on the DNA. TRBV21-1 is deemed a pseudogene. The CDR3 runs 17 residues. CDR3 protein: CASSSLSSGRYTDTQYF. The CDR3 coding sequence is TGTGCCAGCAGCTCACTCAGTAGCGGGAGGTACACAGATACGCAGTATTTT.

The chain has TRBV4-2 and TRBJ2-7; a possible D gene is TRBD2 (6 bases). With 2 bases removed from V and 1 base from J, the gap between germline ends came to 12 bases. This CDR3 is 15 amino acids long. Germline V gene data show CDR1 as LGHNA and CDR2 as YNFKEQ. CDR3 amino acids: CASSQYRDSSYEQYF. In DNA form, the CDR3 reads TGTGCCAGCAGCCAATACCGGGACTCGTCCTACGAGCAGTACTTC.

This chain links TRBV19 with TRBJ1-5; unclear D gene. Per the germline V gene, CDR1 is LNHDA and CDR2 is SQIVND (reference sequence). This CDR3 contains 13 residues. The V and J ends lost 4 bases and 0 bases respectively, with 4 bases between them. CDR3 DNA sequence: TGTGCCAGTAGTAGCGGTAGCAATCAGCCCCAGCATTTT. It yields the protein CASSSGSNQPQHF.

The gene calls are TRBV27 and TRBJ2-7; tentative D call: TRBD1 (6 bases). V lost 0 bases to trimming and J lost 2 bases, with 14 bases between them. Germline V gives CDR1 MNHEY, CDR2 SMNVEV (reference sequence). The CDR3 sequence is 16 residues long. The CDR3 here is CASSLSIGGATYEQYF. The CDR3 DNA reads as TGTGCCAGCAGTTTATCGATAGGGGGAGCTACCTACGAGCAGTACTTC.

CDR3: CAWSLTGGSGELFF. CDR3 coding DNA: TGTGCCTGGAGCTTAACAGGGGGCTCCGGGGAGCTGTTTTTT. The chain employs TRBV30 and TRBJ2-2; TRBD1 matches at 9 bases. J was trimmed by 6 bases and V by 3 bases; bases with no gene match: 5. This CDR3 has 14 residues. Germline assignment: CDR1 GTSNPN and CDR2 SVGIG (reference sequence).

The rearrangement uses TRBV11-2 and TRBJ2-1; 14 bases are a match to TRBD2. This CDR3 comprises 17 residues. V was clipped by 3 bases and J by 7 bases; unmatched bases: 8. Per the germline V gene, CDR1 is SGHAT and CDR2 is FQNNGV. The CDR3 here is CASSFLGLAGGVNEQFF. CDR3 sequence (DNA): TGTGCCAGCAGCTTCCTCGGACTAGCGGGAGGAGTGAATGAGCAGTTCTTC.

This chain joins TRBV27 and TRBJ1-2, with 9 nucleotides matching TRBD1. This CDR3 has 15 residues. Germline lookup yields CDR1 MNHEY and CDR2 SMNVEV (reference sequence). Unmatched junction bases numbered 7, after V lost 4 bases and J lost 4 bases. The chain's CDR3 is CASSSGQGMGYGYTF. The CDR3 DNA sequence: TGTGCCAGCAGTTCCGGACAGGGGATGGGCTATGGCTACACCTTC.

V usage is TRBV7-3 and J usage is TRBJ2-7, with 9 bases matching TRBD1. Germline V gene data show CDR1 as SGHTA and CDR2 as FQGTGA. The CDR3 consists of 14 residues. J lost 7 bases, V lost 3 bases, and 7 bases had no gene match. The CDR3 DNA is TGTGCCAGCAGCTTCTCGGGACAGGGAGAGGAGCAGTACTTC. Its translation is CASSFSGQGEEQYF.

The gene calls are TRBV30 and TRBJ2-7; tentative D call: TRBD2 (6 bases). The length of the CDR3 is 14 residues. Per the germline V gene, CDR1 is GTSNPN and CDR2 is SVGIG (reference sequence). DNA of the CDR3: TGTGTCAGCTCACTACGCGTCGGGGGAAACGAGCAGTACTTC. Translation gives CVSSLRVGGNEQYF.